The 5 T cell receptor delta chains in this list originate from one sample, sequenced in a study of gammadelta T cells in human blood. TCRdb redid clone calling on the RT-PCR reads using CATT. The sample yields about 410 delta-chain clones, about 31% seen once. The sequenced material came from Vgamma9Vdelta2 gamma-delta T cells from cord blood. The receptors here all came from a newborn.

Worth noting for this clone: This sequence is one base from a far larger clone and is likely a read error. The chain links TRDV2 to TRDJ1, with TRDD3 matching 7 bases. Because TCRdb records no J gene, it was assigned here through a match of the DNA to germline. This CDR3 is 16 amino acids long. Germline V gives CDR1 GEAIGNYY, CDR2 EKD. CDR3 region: CARDTAADAGINKLIF. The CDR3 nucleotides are TGTGCCCGTGACACCGCAGCCGACGCGGGGATAAATAAACTCATCTTT.

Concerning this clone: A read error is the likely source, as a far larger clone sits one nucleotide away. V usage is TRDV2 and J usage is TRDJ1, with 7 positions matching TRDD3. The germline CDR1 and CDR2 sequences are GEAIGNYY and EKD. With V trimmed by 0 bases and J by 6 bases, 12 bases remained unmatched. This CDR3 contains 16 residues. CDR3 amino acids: CACDTTADAGINKLIF. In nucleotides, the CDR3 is TGTGCCTGTGACACCACAGCCGACGCGGGGATAAATAAACTCATCTTT.

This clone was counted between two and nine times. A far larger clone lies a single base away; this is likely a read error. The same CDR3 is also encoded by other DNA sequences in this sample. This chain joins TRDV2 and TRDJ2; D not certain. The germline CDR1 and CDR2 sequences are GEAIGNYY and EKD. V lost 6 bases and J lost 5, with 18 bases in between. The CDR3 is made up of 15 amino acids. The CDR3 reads CACRRRDPPTAQLFF. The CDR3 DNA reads TGTGCCTGTAGGCGCAGGGACCCTCCAACAGCACAACTCTTCTTT.

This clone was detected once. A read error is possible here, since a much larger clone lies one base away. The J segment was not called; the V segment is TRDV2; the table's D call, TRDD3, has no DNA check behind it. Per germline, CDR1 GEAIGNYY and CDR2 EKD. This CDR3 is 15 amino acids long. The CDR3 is CACDVLGDLTAQIFF. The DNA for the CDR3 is TGTGCCTGTGACGTACTGGGGGATTTGACAGCACAAATCTTCTTT.

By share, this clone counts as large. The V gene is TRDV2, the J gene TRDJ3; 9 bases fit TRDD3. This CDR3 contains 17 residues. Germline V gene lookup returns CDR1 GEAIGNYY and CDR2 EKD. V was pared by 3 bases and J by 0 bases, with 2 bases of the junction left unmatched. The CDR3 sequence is CACDYWGSSWDTRQMFF. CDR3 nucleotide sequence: TGTGCCTGTGACTACTGGGGGAGCTCCTGGGACACCCGACAGATGTTTTTC.